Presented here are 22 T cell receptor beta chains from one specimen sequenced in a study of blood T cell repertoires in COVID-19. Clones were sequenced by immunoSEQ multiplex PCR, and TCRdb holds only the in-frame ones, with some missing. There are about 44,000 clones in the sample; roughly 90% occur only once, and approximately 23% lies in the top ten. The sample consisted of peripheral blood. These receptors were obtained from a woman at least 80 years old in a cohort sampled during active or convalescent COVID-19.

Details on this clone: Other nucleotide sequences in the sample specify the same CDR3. In nucleotides, the CDR3 is TGTGCCAGCTCACCAGCGCAGGGGCCCCAGCATTTT. Its protein product is CASSPAQGPQHF. This chain links TRBV18 with TRBJ1-5, with TRBD1 as a possible D gene (5 bases). Germline V gene lookup returns CDR1 KGHSH and CDR2 LQKENI. The CDR3 length is 12 residues. V was cut by 2 bases and J by 9 bases, with 8 bases left in between.

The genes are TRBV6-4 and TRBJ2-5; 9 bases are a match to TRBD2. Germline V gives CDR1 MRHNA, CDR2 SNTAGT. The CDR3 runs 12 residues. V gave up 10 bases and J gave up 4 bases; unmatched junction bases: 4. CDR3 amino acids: CANPAGGETQYF. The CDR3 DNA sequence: TGTGCCAACCCAGCGGGGGGAGAGACCCAGTACTTC.

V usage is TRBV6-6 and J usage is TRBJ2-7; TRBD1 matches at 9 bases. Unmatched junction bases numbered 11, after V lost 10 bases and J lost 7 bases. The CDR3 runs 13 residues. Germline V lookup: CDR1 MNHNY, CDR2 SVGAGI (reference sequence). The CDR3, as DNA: TGTGCCACCGACGGGACAGGGATCTTTGAGCAGTACTTC. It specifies CATDGTGIFEQYF.

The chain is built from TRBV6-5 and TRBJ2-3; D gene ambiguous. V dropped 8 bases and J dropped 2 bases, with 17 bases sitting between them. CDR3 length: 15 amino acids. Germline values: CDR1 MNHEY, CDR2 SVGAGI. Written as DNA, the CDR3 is TGTGCCAGCTGCCAGTTTAATACAGCCACAGATACGCAGTATTTT. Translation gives CASCQFNTATDTQYF.

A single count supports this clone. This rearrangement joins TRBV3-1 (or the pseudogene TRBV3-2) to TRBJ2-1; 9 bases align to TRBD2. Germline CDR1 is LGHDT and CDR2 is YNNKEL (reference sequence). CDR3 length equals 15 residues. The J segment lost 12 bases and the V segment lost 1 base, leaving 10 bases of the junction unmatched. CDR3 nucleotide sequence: TGTGCCAGCAGCCAAGGATCAGCGGGGGGACTCAGGCAGTTCTTC. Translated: CASSQGSAGGLRQFF.

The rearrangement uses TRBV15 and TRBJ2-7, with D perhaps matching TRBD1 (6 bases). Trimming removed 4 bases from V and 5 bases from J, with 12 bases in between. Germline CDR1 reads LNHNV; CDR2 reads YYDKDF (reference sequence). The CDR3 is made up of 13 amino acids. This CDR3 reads CATSTGQRDEQYF. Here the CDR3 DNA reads TGTGCCACCAGCACCGGACAGAGAGACGAGCAGTACTTC.

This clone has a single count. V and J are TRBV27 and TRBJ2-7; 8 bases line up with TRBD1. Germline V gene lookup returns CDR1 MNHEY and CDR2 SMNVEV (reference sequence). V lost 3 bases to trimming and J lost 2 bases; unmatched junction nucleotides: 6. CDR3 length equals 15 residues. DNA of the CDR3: TGTGCCAGCAGTTTGGCCCGGACAGGGACCTACGAGCAGTACTTC. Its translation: CASSLARTGTYEQYF.

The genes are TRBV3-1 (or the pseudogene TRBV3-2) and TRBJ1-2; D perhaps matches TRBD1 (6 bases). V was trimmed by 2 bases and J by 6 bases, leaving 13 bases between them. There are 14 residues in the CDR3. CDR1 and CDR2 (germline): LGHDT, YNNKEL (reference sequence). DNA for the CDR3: TGTGCCAGCAGCCAAAACAGGGTTTCGAATGGCTACACCTTC. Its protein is CASSQNRVSNGYTF.

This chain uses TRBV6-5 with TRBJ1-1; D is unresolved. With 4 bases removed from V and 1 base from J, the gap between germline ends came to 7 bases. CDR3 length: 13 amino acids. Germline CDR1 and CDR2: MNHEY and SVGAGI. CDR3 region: CASSSPRNTEAFF. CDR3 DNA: TGTGCCAGCAGTTCCCCCCGGAACACTGAAGCTTTCTTT.

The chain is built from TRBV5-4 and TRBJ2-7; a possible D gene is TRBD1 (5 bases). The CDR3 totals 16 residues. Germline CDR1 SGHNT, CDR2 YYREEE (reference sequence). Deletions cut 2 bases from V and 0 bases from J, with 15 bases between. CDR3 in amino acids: CASSLAGQAFSYEQYF. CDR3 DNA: TGTGCCAGCAGCTTAGCAGGACAAGCTTTCTCCTACGAGCAGTACTTC. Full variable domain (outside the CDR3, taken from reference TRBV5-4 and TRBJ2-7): ETGVTQSPTHLIKTRGQQVTLRCSSQSGHNTVSWYQQALGQGPQFIFQYYREEENGRGNFPPRFSGLQFPNYSSELNVNALELDDSALYLCASSLAGQAFSYEQYFGPGTRLTVT.

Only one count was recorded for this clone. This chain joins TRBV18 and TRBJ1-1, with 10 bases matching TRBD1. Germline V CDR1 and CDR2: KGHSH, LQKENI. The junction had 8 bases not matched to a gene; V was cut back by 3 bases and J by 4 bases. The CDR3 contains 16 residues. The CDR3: CASSPWTGGEGTEAFF. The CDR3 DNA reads TGTGCCAGCTCACCTTGGACAGGGGGGGAGGGCACTGAAGCTTTCTTT.

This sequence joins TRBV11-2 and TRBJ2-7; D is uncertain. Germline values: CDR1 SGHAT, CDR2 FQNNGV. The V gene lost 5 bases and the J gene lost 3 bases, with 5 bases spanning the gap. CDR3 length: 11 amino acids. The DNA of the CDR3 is TGTGCCAGCAGCGGGCGCTACGAGCAGTACTTC. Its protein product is CASSGRYEQYF.

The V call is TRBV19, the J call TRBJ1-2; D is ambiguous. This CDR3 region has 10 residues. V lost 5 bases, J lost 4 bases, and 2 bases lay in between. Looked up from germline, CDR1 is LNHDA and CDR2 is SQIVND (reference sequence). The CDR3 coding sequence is TGTGCCAGTAGTCGCTATGGCTACACCTTC. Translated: CASSRYGYTF.

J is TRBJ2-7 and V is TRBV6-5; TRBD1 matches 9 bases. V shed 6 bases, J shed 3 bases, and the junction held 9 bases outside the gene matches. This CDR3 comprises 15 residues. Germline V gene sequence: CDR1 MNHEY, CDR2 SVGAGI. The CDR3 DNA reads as TGTGCCAGCAGCGTAACGGGACAGGGCTTCTACGAGCAGTACTTC. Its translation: CASSVTGQGFYEQYF.

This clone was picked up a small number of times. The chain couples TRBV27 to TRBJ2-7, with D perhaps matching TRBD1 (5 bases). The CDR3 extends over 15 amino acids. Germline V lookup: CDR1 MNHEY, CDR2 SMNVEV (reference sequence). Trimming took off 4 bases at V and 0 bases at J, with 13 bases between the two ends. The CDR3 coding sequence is TGTGCCAGCAGTTCAATACGCGGACACTCCTACGAGCAGTACTTC. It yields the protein CASSSIRGHSYEQYF.

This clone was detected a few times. CDR3 region: CASSLARANSPLHF. CDR3 sequence (DNA): TGTGCCAGCAGCTTAGCCAGGGCAAATTCACCCCTCCACTTT. The gene calls are TRBV11-2 and TRBJ1-6; D is possibly TRBD1 (5 bases). CDR1 is SGHAT, CDR2 FQNNGV, per germline. With 1 base removed from V and 7 bases from J, the gap between germline ends came to 8 bases. The CDR3 loop spans 14 amino acids.

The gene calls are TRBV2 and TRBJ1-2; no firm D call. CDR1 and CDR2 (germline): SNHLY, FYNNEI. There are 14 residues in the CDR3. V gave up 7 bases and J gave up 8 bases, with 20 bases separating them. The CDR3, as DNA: TGTGCCAGCATCCGGTTAGAGGACTCGTACGGCTACACCTTC. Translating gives CASIRLEDSYGYTF.

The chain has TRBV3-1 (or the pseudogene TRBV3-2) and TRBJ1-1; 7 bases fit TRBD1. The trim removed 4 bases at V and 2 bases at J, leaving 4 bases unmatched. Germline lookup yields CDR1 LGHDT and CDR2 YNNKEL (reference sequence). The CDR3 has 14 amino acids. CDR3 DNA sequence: TGTGCCAGCAGCCTAGACAGGGCTAACACTGAAGCTTTCTTT. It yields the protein CASSLDRANTEAFF.

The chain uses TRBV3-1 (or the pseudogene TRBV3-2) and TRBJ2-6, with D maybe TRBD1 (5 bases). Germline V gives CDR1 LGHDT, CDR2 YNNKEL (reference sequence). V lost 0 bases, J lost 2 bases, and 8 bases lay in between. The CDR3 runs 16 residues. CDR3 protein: CASSQEGRAGANVLTF. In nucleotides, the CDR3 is TGTGCCAGCAGCCAAGAGGGCAGGGCTGGGGCCAACGTCCTGACTTTC.

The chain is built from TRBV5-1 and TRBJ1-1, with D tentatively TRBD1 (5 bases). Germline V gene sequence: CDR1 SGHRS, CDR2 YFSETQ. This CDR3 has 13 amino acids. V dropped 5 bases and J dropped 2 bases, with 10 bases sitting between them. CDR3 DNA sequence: TGCGCCAGCAGAACCGGGACTAACACTGAAGCTTTCTTT. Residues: CASRTGTNTEAFF.

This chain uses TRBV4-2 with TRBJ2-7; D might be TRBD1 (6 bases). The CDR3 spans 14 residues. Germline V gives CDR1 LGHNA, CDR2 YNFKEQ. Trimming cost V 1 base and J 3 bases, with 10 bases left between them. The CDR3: CASSQGAQGYEQYF. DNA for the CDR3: TGTGCCAGCAGCCAAGGGGCACAGGGCTACGAGCAGTACTTC.

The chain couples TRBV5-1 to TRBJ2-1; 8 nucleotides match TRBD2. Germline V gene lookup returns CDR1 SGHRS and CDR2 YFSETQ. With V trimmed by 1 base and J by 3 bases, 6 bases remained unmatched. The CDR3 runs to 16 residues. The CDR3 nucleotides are TGCGCCAGCAGCTTGAGCGGGGGAGATGACTACAATGAGCAGTTCTTC. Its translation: CASSLSGGDDYNEQFF.